The clone carrying this T cell receptor beta chain occurred many times. These data originate in a study of human T cells and chemical hapten exposure. J was trimmed by 5 bases and V by 3 bases; bases with no gene match: 3. This CDR3 contains 14 residues. The V gene's germline CDR1 is SGHTA and CDR2 FQGNSA. MiXCR, run by TCRdb on the RACE reads, gives a single entry per CDR3 protein. The data show a few hundred thousand distinct CDR3 sequences, about 6% seen once. Time point meaning: patch test 2, 6 weeks after DPC sensitization. Treatment denoted: therapeutic diphenylcyclopropenone sensitization with weekly scalp DPC.

This specimen consisted of whole blood, obtained in connection with sensitization to the hapten diphenylcyclopropenone (DPC). The source is a woman aged 18-29 years with alopecia areata. Some clones in this sample may be carry-over from other donors' samples. J is TRBJ1-5 and V is TRBV7-2; 8 bases line up with TRBD1. CDR3 protein: CASSFTGGDQPQHF. The CDR3 coding sequence is TGTGCCAGCAGCTTTACAGGGGGTGATCAGCCCCAGCATTTT.